This T cell receptor (beta chain) originates from a study of PD-1 blockade in classical Hodgkin lymphoma. The assay was immunoSEQ multiplex PCR, and TCRdb's table has in-frame clones only and misses some. Among some 48,000 clones listed, 70% to 80% were seen once. As for this clone: What it binds is unknown.

Regarding time point: cycle 4 day 1 (C4D1), after 5 to 7 weeks of nivolumab. Relapses following autologous stem cell transplantation were seen in all patients, with brentuximab vedotin exposure varying. Best responses were complete response, partial response or progressive disease. The CDR3 loop spans 13 amino acids. In germline, CDR1 is SQVTM, CDR2 ANQGSEA. Trimming removed 8 bases from V and 7 bases from J; junction bases left unmatched: 9. Study-wide results and limits: It was CD4+ TCR diversity, not CD8+, that rose significantly by C4D1. Newly diagnosed and completely responding patients shared comparable baseline diversity. Repertoire differences have undefined causes, possibly disease activity or prior therapy.

The starting material was peripheral blood mononuclear cells (PBMCs), obtained before the fourth cycle of nivolumab. This sequence was found in a human donor with classical Hodgkin lymphoma. This chain links TRBV29-1 with TRBJ2-7; the match to TRBD1 covers 12 bases. Here the CDR3 DNA reads TGCAGCTTCAAGGGACAGGGGGCTCTGGAGCAGTACTTC. It translates to CSFKGQGALEQYF.